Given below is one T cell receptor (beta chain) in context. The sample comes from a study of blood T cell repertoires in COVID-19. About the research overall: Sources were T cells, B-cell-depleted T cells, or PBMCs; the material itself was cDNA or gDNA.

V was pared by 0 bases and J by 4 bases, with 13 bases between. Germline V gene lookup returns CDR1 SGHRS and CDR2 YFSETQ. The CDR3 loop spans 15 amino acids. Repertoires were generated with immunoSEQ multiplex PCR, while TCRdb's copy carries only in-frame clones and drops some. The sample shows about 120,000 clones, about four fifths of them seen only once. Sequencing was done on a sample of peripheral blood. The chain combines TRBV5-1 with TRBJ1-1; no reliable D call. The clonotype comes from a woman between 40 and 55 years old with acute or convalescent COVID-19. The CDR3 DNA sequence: TGCGCCAGCAGCTTGGCGGTCCCACGGGGCACTGAAGCTTTCTTT. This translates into CASSLAVPRGTEAFF.